This TCR beta chain was identified during a study of blood T cell repertoires in COVID-19. The overall study: Donors in the United States, Italy and Spain gave samples during acute or convalescent COVID-19. PBMCs, B-cell-depleted T cells, or T cells provided the cDNA or gDNA that made up the material.

CDR1 is SEHNR, CDR2 FQNEAQ, per germline (reference sequence). V lost 2 bases, J lost 7 bases, and 11 bases lay in between. This CDR3 spans 13 amino acids. Using immunoSEQ multiplex PCR, the repertoire was profiled, and TCRdb retains in-frame clones only, with some absent. The sample lists 350,000 to 400,000 clones; less than 90% were seen once. Material for sequencing was peripheral blood. This clonotype originated in an older woman with COVID-19, enrolled during active disease. The chain combines TRBV7-9 with TRBJ2-5; perhaps TRBD2 as D (6 bases). CDR3 nucleotide sequence: TGTGCCAGCAGCTTACCGTGGGACTGGACCCAGTACTTC. Its translation is CASSLPWDWTQYF.